Shown below are 25 T cell receptor beta chains from a single sample sequenced in a study of CD8+CD57+ T cells in acquired aplastic anemia. All sequencing subjects had displayed CD8+CD57+ cell expansion on flow cytometry. The study profiled TCR beta VDJ and CDR3 using genomic DNA as template. TCRdb itself ran the reads through MiXCR, one entry per CDR3 protein. Of roughly 150,000 distinct CDR3 sequences in the sample, around 43% are singletons; the top ten hold 3.2%. Sequenced sample: sorted CD4+, CD8+, or CD8+CD57+ T cells (not recorded which) from PBMCs. Every receptor here comes from a human donor with aplastic anemia.

The table lists this clonotype with many counts. The chain carries TRBV9 and TRBJ1-6; a possible D gene is TRBD1 (6 bases). The germline V gene encodes CDR1 SGDLS and CDR2 YYNGEE. CDR3 length: 14 residues. Trimming took 4 bases from V and 5 from J, leaving 10 bases between them. The CDR3 loop reads CASSPGVNNSPLHF. DNA for the CDR3: TGTGCCAGCAGCCCAGGGGTTAATAATTCACCCCTCCACTTT.

The V and J genes are TRBV20-1 and TRBJ1-6, with 8 bases matching TRBD1. The V gene end was trimmed by 4 bases and the J gene end by 7 bases; junction bases not matched to a gene: 6. Germline-derived CDR1 and CDR2 are DFQATT and SNEGSKA (reference sequence). This CDR3 contains 14 residues. In DNA form, the CDR3 reads TGCAGTGCTAAGACAGGGGCGGACAATTCACCCCTCCACTTT. It specifies CSAKTGADNSPLHF.

CDR3 residues: CASSSPTSQPQHF. The CDR3 DNA follows: TGTGCCAGCAGCTCCCCCACGAGTCAGCCCCAGCATTTT. V usage is TRBV7-9 and J usage is TRBJ1-5, with D uncertain. Trimming took off 4 bases at V and 6 bases at J, with 10 bases between the two ends. The germline V gene encodes CDR1 SEHNR and CDR2 FQNEAQ (reference sequence). This CDR3 contains 13 residues.

This clonotype appeared many times. The V gene is TRBV5-1, the J gene TRBJ2-1; 13 positions agree with TRBD2. The CDR3 totals 15 residues. Germline CDR1 reads SGHRS; CDR2 reads YFSETQ. Germline trimming cut 4 bases from V and 8 bases from J; bases unmatched to any gene: 6. The CDR3 coding sequence is TGCGCCAGCAGCACAACTAGCGGGGGGGGTTATGAGCAGTTCTTC. Its protein product is CASSTTSGGGYEQFF. Supplemented by reference TRBV5-1 and TRBJ2-1, the full variable domain reads KAGVTQTPRYLIKTRGQQVTLSCSPISGHRSVSWYQQTPGQGLQFLFEYFSETQRNKGNFPGRFSGRQFSNSRSEMNVSTLELGDSALYLCASSTTSGGGYEQFFGPGTRLTVL.

The sample holds a few counts of this clonotype. V usage is TRBV19 and J usage is TRBJ1-6, with a possible D match to TRBD1 (6 bases). CDR1 and CDR2 from the germline V gene are LNHDA and SQIVND (reference sequence). The ends were cut back, 8 bases at V and 7 bases at J, with 12 bases in the middle. There are 13 residues in the CDR3. The CDR3 region is CASRGGRNSPLHF. For the CDR3, the DNA is TGTGCCAGTCGTGGGGGGCGGAATTCACCCCTCCACTTT.

V and J are TRBV10-1 and TRBJ2-2; 7 bases map to TRBD1. Germline V lookup: CDR1 WNHNN, CDR2 SYGVQD (reference sequence). The CDR3 sequence is 16 residues long. Trimming at V came to 6 bases and at J to 6 bases, leaving 13 bases not matched to a gene. The CDR3 is CASSLSTGESPGELFF. CDR3 in DNA: TGCGCCAGCAGCTTGAGTACAGGGGAATCCCCCGGGGAGCTGTTTTTT.

This clonotype was observed a few times. The chain links TRBV24-1 to TRBJ2-1, with 10 bases identical to TRBD2. V lost 4 bases to trimming and J lost 5 bases; unmatched junction nucleotides: 10. The CDR3 sequence is 17 residues long. Germline V gives CDR1 KGHDR, CDR2 SFDVKD. The CDR3 protein is CATSESGLAGEHNEQFF. CDR3 nucleotides: TGTGCCACCAGTGAAAGCGGGCTAGCGGGAGAGCACAATGAGCAGTTCTTC.

The V and J genes are TRBV24-1 and TRBJ2-1; 7 bases match TRBD2. The V and J ends lost 5 bases and 7 bases, in that order; junction bases with no gene match: 13. This CDR3 contains 16 residues. Germline values: CDR1 KGHDR, CDR2 SFDVKD. Here the CDR3 reads CATSGPSGTKGNEQFF. Written as DNA, the CDR3 is TGTGCCACCAGTGGCCCTAGCGGTACGAAGGGGAATGAGCAGTTCTTC.

In its sample, this clonotype was seen many times. V and J are TRBV20-1 and TRBJ1-2; 8 bases are a match to TRBD1. CDR3 length: 13 amino acids. V lost 2 bases, J lost 4 bases, and 3 bases stayed unmatched. Looked up from germline, CDR1 is DFQATT and CDR2 is SNEGSKA (reference sequence). In DNA, the CDR3 is TGCAGTGCTAGACAGGGGGCGGGCTATGGCTACACCTTC. This encodes CSARQGAGYGYTF.

On this clonotype: The germline gene is not matched at one end of the junction; a read error may be the cause. The J gene is TRBJ1-2, the V gene TRBV19; tentative D call: TRBD1 (6 bases). From germline, CDR1 is LNHDA and CDR2 SQIVND (reference sequence). The CDR3 extends over 8 amino acids. The CDR3 DNA reads TGTGCCACAGGGGCGGCCGGCTTC. Protein: CATGAAGF.

The rearrangement links TRBV15 to TRBJ2-7, with 11 positions matching TRBD2. The CDR3 extends over 15 amino acids. The V segment lost 0 bases and the J segment 6 bases; nucleotides outside the gene matches: 4. Germline CDR1 and CDR2: LNHNV and YYDKDF (reference sequence). CDR3 loop: CATSREASGRSEQYF. In DNA, the CDR3 is TGTGCCACCAGCAGAGAAGCTAGCGGGAGGAGCGAGCAGTACTTC.

This clonotype was observed at least ten times. The chain couples TRBV19 to TRBJ2-3, with D perhaps TRBD1 (6 bases). Germline lookup yields CDR1 LNHDA and CDR2 SQIVND (reference sequence). The CDR3 loop spans 16 amino acids. V lost 0 bases, J lost 3 bases, and 13 bases lay in between. CDR3 in amino acids: CASSIEGHQVTDTQYF. As DNA, the CDR3 is TGTGCCAGTAGTATAGAGGGACACCAGGTGACAGATACGCAGTATTTT.

The J gene is TRBJ1-4, the V gene TRBV6-1, with D possibly TRBD1 on 6 matching bases. CDR1 and CDR2 from the germline V gene are MNHNS and SASEGT. CDR3 size: 14 residues. Trimming took off 6 bases at V and 5 bases at J, with 13 bases between the two ends. DNA of the CDR3: TGTGCCAGCAGAGGTGGGGGCAGCAATGAAAAACTGTTTTTT. As protein: CASRGGGSNEKLFF.

J is TRBJ2-7 and V is TRBV10-3; 12 bases align to TRBD2. Germline lookup yields CDR1 ENHRY and CDR2 SYGVKD. After removal of 3 bases from V and 7 bases from J, the junction contained 10 bases not matched to a gene. The CDR3 runs 16 residues. CDR3 region: CAISEFTSGRRNEQYV. In nucleotides, the CDR3 is TGTGCCATCAGTGAATTTACTAGCGGGAGGCGCAATGAGCAGTACGTC.

Ten or more counts support this clonotype. The rearrangement uses TRBV19 and TRBJ2-1; 11 positions match TRBD2. Trimming removed 4 bases from V and 3 bases from J; junction bases left unmatched: 2. The CDR3 length is 15 residues. CDR1 is LNHDA and CDR2 is SQIVND in the germline V gene (reference sequence). CDR3 DNA: TGTGCCAGTAGTAAACTAGCGGGGGTCTACAATGAGCAGTTCTTC. This gives the protein CASSKLAGVYNEQFF.

This clonotype has just one count. The J gene is TRBJ1-2, the V gene TRBV9; no definite D call. This CDR3 region has 11 residues. Germline values: CDR1 SGDLS, CDR2 YYNGEE. Trimming took 4 bases from V and 9 from J, leaving 10 bases between them. As DNA, the CDR3 is TGTGCCAGCAGCCCAGGTCTCAGCTACACCTTC. Amino acid sequence: CASSPGLSYTF.

Ten or more counts support this clonotype. V gene TRBV12-3 or TRBV12-4 combines with J gene TRBJ2-6; tentative D call: TRBD2 (6 bases). The V end was cut by 4 bases, the J end by 2 bases, with 12 bases between. The length of the CDR3 is 16 residues. CDR3 residues: CASSYGGSTGANVLTF. The CDR3 DNA sequence: TGTGCCAGCAGTTACGGGGGAAGTACTGGGGCCAACGTCCTGACTTTC.

As regards this clonotype: With a much larger clone just one base away, this may be a read error. The chain has TRBV3-1 and TRBJ1-1; D perhaps matches TRBD1 (5 bases). Trimming left V 5 bases short and J 1 base short, with 8 bases between. Germline CDR1 is LGHDT and CDR2 is YNNKEL (reference sequence). The CDR3 loop spans 13 amino acids. CDR3 DNA sequence: TGTGCCAGCAGCGAGGGGCAGAACACTGAAGCTTTCTTT. It translates to CASSEGQNTEAFF.

The chain joins TRBV29-1 to TRBJ2-3; 11 nucleotides align to TRBD1. This CDR3 contains 16 residues. V shed 7 bases and J 4 bases; nucleotides not matched to a gene: 13. CDR1 and CDR2 (germline): SQVTM, ANQGSEA. The CDR3 region has the DNA TGCAGCGCCAAGGGGGCTCCGGGACAGGGGGCAGATACGCAGTATTTT. Translating gives CSAKGAPGQGADTQYF.

This clonotype has a count of ten or more. The V gene is TRBV7-2, the J gene TRBJ2-1, with D possibly TRBD1 on 5 matching bases. V was clipped by 0 bases and J by 6 bases, with 12 bases between them. The CDR3 extends over 15 amino acids. Germline loops: CDR1 SGHTA, CDR2 FQGNSA. This CDR3 is CASSLAPAQGNEQFF. CDR3 DNA: TGTGCCAGCAGCTTAGCCCCGGCCCAGGGCAATGAGCAGTTCTTC.

This clonotype has at least ten counts. V usage is TRBV19 and J usage is TRBJ2-3; D may correspond to TRBD1 or TRBD2 (6 bases each). Trimming took off 3 bases at V and 6 bases at J, with 13 bases between the two ends. The length of the CDR3 is 14 residues. Germline-derived CDR1 and CDR2 are LNHDA and SQIVND (reference sequence). CDR3 sequence reads: CASSIVQGGDTQYF. DNA of the CDR3: TGTGCCAGTAGTATCGTACAGGGAGGTGATACGCAGTATTTT.

The chain uses TRBV7-2 and TRBJ2-1; 9 bases line up with TRBD2. The CDR3 length is 15 residues. The germline gives CDR1 SGHTA, CDR2 FQGNSA. V was pared by 1 base and J by 7 bases, with 5 bases of the junction left unmatched. The CDR3 loop reads CASSLVVTSGNEQFF. The CDR3 DNA follows: TGTGCCAGCAGCTTAGTAGTGACTAGCGGAAATGAGCAGTTCTTC.

V gene TRBV2 combines with J gene TRBJ2-2; a possible D gene is TRBD1 (5 bases). This CDR3 comprises 16 residues. With 1 base removed from V and 8 bases from J, the gap between germline ends came to 17 bases. From germline, CDR1 is SNHLY and CDR2 FYNNEI. The CDR3 coding sequence is TGTGCCAGCAGTGAAGGGCGGACCCCTAGGACAGGGGAGCTGTTTTTT. It specifies CASSEGRTPRTGELFF.

The chain joins TRBV30 to TRBJ2-3; unclear D gene. V was cut by 5 bases and J by 7 bases, with 10 bases left in between. This CDR3 has 11 amino acids. From germline, CDR1 is GTSNPN and CDR2 SVGIG (reference sequence). CDR3 nucleotide sequence: TGTGCCTGGTTTGACGGGTATACGCAGTATTTT. This codes for CAWFDGYTQYF.

This chain joins TRBV5-5 and TRBJ1-6; 9 bases fit TRBD1. V was clipped by 5 bases and J by 9 bases; unmatched bases: 6. Germline V gene lookup returns CDR1 SGHKS and CDR2 YYEKEE (reference sequence). The length of the CDR3 is 14 residues. The CDR3 nucleotides are TGTGCCAGCAGTAAGGGACAGGGTACTTCACCCCTCCACTTT. Encoded protein: CASSKGQGTSPLHF.